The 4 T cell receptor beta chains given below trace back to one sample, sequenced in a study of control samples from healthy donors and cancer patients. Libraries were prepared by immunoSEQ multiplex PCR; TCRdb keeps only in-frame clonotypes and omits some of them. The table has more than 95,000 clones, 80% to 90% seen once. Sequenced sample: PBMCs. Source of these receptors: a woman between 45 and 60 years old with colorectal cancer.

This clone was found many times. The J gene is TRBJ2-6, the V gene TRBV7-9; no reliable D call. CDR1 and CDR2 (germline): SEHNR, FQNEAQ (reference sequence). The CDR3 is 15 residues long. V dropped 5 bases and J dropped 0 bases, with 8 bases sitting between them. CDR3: CASSHLSSGANVLTF. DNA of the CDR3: TGTGCCAGCAGCCACCTAAGCTCTGGGGCCAACGTCCTGACTTTC.

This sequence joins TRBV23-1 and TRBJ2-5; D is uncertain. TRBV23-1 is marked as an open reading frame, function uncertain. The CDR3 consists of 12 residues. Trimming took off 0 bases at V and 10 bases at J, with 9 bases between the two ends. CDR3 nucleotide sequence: TGCGCCAGCAGTCAATCTAAGCAGCTCCAGTACTTC. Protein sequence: CASSQSKQLQYF.

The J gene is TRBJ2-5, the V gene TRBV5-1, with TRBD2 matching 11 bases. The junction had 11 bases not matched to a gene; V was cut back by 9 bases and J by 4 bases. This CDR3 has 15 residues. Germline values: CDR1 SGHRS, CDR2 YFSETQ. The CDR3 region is CATSAASGGRETQYF. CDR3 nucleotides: TGCGCCACCTCAGCGGCTAGCGGGGGGCGAGAGACCCAGTACTTC. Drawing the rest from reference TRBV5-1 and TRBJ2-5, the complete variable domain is KAGVTQTPRYLIKTRGQQVTLSCSPISGHRSVSWYQQTPGQGLQFLFEYFSETQRNKGNFPGRFSGRQFSNSRSEMNVSTLELGDSALYLCATSAASGGRETQYFGPGTRLLVL.

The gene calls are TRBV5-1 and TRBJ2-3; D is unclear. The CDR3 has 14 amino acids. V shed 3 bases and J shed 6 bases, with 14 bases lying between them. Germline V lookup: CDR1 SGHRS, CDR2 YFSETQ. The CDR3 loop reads CASSYGSPPDTQYF. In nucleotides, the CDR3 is TGCGCCAGCAGCTACGGGTCTCCCCCGGATACGCAGTATTTT.